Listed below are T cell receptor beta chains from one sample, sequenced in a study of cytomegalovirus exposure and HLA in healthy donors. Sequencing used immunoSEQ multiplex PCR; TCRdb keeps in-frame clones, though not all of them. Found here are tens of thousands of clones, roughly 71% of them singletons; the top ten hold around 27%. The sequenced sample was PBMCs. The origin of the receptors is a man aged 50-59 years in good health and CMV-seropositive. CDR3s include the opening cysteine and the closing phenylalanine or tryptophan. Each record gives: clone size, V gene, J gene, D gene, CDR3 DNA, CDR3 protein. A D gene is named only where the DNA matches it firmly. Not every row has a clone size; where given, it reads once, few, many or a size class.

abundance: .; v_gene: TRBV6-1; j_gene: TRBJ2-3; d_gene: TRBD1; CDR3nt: TGTGCCAGCACCCGACAGGGGAGCACAGATACGCAGTATTTT; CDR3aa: CASTRQGSTDTQYF
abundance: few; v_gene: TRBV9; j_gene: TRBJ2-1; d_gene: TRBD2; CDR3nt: TGTGCCAGCAGCGTTACTAGCGGGAGTTTCAATGAGCAGTTCTTC; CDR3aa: CASSVTSGSFNEQFF
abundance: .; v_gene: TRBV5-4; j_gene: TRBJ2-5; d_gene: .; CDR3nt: TGTGCCAGCGGCAGAAACCAAGAGACCCAGTACTTC; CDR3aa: CASGRNQETQYF
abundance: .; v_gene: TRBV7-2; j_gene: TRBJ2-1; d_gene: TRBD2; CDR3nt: TGTGCCAGCAGCCTCCCGGGACTAGTCAATGAGCAGTTCTTC; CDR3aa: CASSLPGLVNEQFF
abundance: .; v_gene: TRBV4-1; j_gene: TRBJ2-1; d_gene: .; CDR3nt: TGCGCCAGCAGCCAAGCGGTATTAGAAAATGAGCAGTTCTTC; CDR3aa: CASSQAVLENEQFF
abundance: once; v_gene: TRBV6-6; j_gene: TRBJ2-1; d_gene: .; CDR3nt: TGTGCCAGCAGTTTGGACAGCAAATACAATGAGCAGTTCTTC; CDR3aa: CASSLDSKYNEQFF
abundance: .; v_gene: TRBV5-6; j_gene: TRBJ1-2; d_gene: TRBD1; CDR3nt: TGTGCCAGCAGCTTGGACGTGACAGGGGACTATGGCTACACCTTC; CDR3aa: CASSLDVTGDYGYTF
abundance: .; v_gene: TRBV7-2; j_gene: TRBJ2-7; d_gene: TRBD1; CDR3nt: TGTGCCAGCAGCAGGGCAGGGGGTTACGAGCAGTACTTC; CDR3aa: CASSRAGGYEQYF
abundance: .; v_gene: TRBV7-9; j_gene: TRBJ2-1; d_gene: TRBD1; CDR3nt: TGTGCCAGCAGCTTAGACCGGCCTAGACCGGGACAGATACCCAATGAGCAGTTCTTC; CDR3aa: CASSLDRPRPGQIPNEQFF
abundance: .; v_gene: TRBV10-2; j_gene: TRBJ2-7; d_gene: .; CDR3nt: TGCGCCAGCAGTGAGAAGAGGGACTACGAGCAGTACTTC; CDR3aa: CASSEKRDYEQYF